A selection of T cell receptor beta chains follows, all from one sample in a study of blood T cell repertoires in COVID-19. TCRdb keeps only in-frame clones here, not all; method: immunoSEQ multiplex PCR. This table has roughly 97,000 clones, less than 90% appearing once. The sequencing input was peripheral blood. The origin of the receptors is a human donor in a cohort sampled during active COVID-19. Each CDR3 is given with its conserved first and last residue. Each record gives: V gene, D gene, J gene, CDR3 DNA, CDR3 protein. The D gene is left open where the match is weak.

TRBV11-2	TRBD2	TRBJ2-7	TGTGCCAGCAGCTTACTACAGGCTAGCGGCTCCTACGAGCAGTACTTC	CASSLLQASGSYEQYF
TRBV6-1	-	TRBJ2-7	TGTGCCAGCAGTGAACGTCTCGGGAACGTAAAATTCTCCTACGAGCAGTACTTC	CASSERLGNVKFSYEQYF
TRBV5-1	-	TRBJ2-1	TGCGCCAGCAGCCTTACCCAGGGTTTGAATGAGCAGTTCTTC	CASSLTQGLNEQFF
TRBV19	TRBD1	TRBJ2-2	TGTGCCAGTAGCATAACGCTAGGGGGCATCGGGGAGCTGTTTTTT	CASSITLGGIGELFF
TRBV10-3	TRBD1	TRBJ2-2	TGTGCCATCAGTGCCAGGGGGTCAACCGGGGAGCTGTTTTTT	CAISARGSTGELFF
TRBV6-5	-	TRBJ2-3	TGTGCCAGCAGACGACTAGATACGCAGTATTTT	CASRRLDTQYF
TRBV6-5	TRBD1	TRBJ2-7	TGTGCCAGCACCGAAGACAGGGGGATTTCCGAGCAGTACTTC	CASTEDRGISEQYF
TRBV10-1	-	TRBJ2-2	TGCGCCACAATTGGGCGACAGATCACCGGGGAGCTGTTTTTT	CATIGRQITGELFF
TRBV29-1	TRBD1	TRBJ2-1	TGCAGCGTTGTGAGGGGACAGGGGGCTAATGAGCAGTTCTTC	CSVVRGQGANEQFF
TRBV6-5	TRBD2	TRBJ2-5	TGTGCCAGCAGTTGGGAGGGGCAAGTCAGGGAGACCCAGTACTTC	CASSWEGQVRETQYF
TRBV5-1	-	TRBJ2-5	TGCGCCAGCAGCCCCCGGGTTAACCCTAACCCTAACCGAGAGACCCAGTACTTC	CASSPRVNPNPNRETQYF